This TCR beta chain was identified in a study of spatial heterogeneity in lung cancer. Study-wide context: Available PBMC from follow-up, collected a median of roughly two years after resection, underwent sequencing. Alpha-chain sequences were detected in numbers that were consistently lower than beta-chain sequences.

The CDR3 runs to 14 residues. Trimming took 0 bases from V and 7 from J, leaving 13 bases between them. From germline, CDR1 is LGHNA and CDR2 YSLEER. General study findings and limits: At resection, ubiquitous expanded tumor TCRs appeared in blood more than at follow-up.

The table lists this clonotype with many counts. Antigen unknown. The sample's time point: blood at routine non-recurrence follow-up after resection. Unsorted whole RNA of tumor, nontumor lung or frozen PBMC was sequenced. TCR cDNA molecules each carried a unique molecular identifier. TCRdb analysed the 5' RACE reads with MiXCR anew, one entry per CDR3 protein. The sample lists approximately 56,000 distinct CDR3 sequences; roughly 8.1% were seen once. The rearrangement links TRBV4-3 to TRBJ2-7; no clear D gene. This sequence originates from a female donor with early-stage non-small cell lung cancer. The sequenced sample was PBMCs, obtained at follow-up. CDR3 nucleotide sequence: TGCGCCAGCAGCCAAGAATTCGTCAGCTTGGAGCAGTACTTC. This sequence encodes CASSQEFVSLEQYF.